The entry below gives a single TCR beta chain sequence along with its context. Its antigen is currently unknown. This record comes from a study of cytomegalovirus exposure and HLA in healthy donors. Study-level findings and limits: Researchers had no immune exposure information except CMV serostatus available. In vitro testing confirmed a few CMV-associated chains as specific for CMV antigens.

CDR1 and CDR2 (germline): SGHVS, FNYEAQ. Losses at the gene ends were 5 bases for V and 5 bases for J; bases not matched to a gene: 9. The CDR3 length is 16 residues. PCR amplification relied on 60 Vbeta primers (plus 13 Jbeta primers). Assay used: immunoSEQ multiplex PCR; TCRdb lists only in-frame clones, some missing. Among some 120,000 clones listed, 75% to 85% were seen once. Sequencing input: PBMCs. The chain uses TRBV7-6 and TRBJ2-7; 13 positions agree with TRBD2. The origin of this receptor is a man aged 25-45 years in good health and CMV-seronegative. The CDR3 coding sequence is TGTGCCAGCAGCGGCCCCGGACTAGCGGGAGACGACGAGCAGTACTTC. It is translated as CASSGPGLAGDDEQYF.